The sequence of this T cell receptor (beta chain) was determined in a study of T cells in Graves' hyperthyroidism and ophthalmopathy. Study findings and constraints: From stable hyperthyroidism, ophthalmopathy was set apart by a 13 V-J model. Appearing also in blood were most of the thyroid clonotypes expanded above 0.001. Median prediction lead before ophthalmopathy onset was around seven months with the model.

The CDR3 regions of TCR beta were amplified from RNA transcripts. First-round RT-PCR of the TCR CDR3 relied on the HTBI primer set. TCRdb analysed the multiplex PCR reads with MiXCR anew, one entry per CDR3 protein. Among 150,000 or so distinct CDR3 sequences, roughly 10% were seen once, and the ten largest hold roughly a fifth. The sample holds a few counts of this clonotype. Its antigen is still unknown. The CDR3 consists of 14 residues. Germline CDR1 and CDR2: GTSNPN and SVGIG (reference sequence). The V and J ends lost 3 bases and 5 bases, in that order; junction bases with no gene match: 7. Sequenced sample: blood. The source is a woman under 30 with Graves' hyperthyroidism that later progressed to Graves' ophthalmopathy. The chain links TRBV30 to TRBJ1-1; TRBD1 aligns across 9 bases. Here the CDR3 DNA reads TGTGCCTGGAGGGACAGGGGAATGGGGACTGAAGCTTTCTTT. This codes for CAWRDRGMGTEAFF.